Listed here are 24 T cell receptor beta chains from one sample, sequenced in a study of T cells in Graves' hyperthyroidism and ophthalmopathy. What was amplified from RNA transcripts were TCR beta CDR3 regions. The primer set for the first-round RT-PCR of the TCR CDR3 was HTBI. TCRdb reanalysed the multiplex PCR reads using MiXCR and keeps one entry per CDR3 protein. The table records hundreds of thousands of distinct CDR3 sequences, less than 25% of them present only once. Sequencing was done on a sample of blood. The receptor source for this set is a woman in her 30s with Graves' ophthalmopathy.

A few counts support this clonotype. The rearrangement uses TRBV6-5 and TRBJ1-5, with D maybe TRBD1 (5 bases). CDR1 and CDR2 (germline): MNHEY, SVGAGI. Trimming left V 4 bases short and J 7 bases short, with 20 bases between. This CDR3 region has 16 residues. DNA for the CDR3: TGTGCCAGCAGTTGGGACCCGGCAGGTGTTGGACAGCCCCAGCATTTT. Amino acid sequence: CASSWDPAGVGQPQHF.

V gene TRBV29-1 combines with J gene TRBJ2-3, with 10 nucleotides matching TRBD1. V was clipped by 7 bases and J by 2 bases; unmatched bases: 12. CDR1 is SQVTM and CDR2 is ANQGSEA in the germline V gene. The CDR3 runs to 16 residues. CDR3 loop: CSAGPTRQGATDTQYF. The DNA for the CDR3 is TGCAGCGCTGGGCCCACACGACAGGGGGCCACAGATACGCAGTATTTT.

This clonotype has just a few counts. This chain connects TRBV6-1 to TRBJ2-4; D gene unclear. Per the germline V gene, CDR1 is MNHNS and CDR2 is SASEGT. The CDR3 runs to 12 residues. Trimming cost V 8 bases and J 6 bases, with 11 bases left between them. The CDR3 DNA reads TGTGCCAGCGGTGTCTCAGGAAACATTCAGTACTTC. As protein: CASGVSGNIQYF.

In this sample, this clonotype turned up many times. The CDR3 DNA reads TGTGCCAGCAGGGACGACAGTCGTGACACTGAAGCTTTCTTT. Translation gives CASRDDSRDTEAFF. The chain links TRBV6-1 to TRBJ1-1, with D possibly TRBD1 on 5 matching bases. Trimming left V 6 bases short and J 3 bases short, with 14 bases between. Germline CDR1 MNHNS, CDR2 SASEGT. There are 14 residues in the CDR3.

This clonotype was seen at least ten times. This sequence joins TRBV6-5 and TRBJ1-2; maybe TRBD1 (5 bases). Germline V gene sequence: CDR1 MNHEY, CDR2 SVGAGI. The CDR3 runs 13 residues. V dropped 2 bases and J dropped 5 bases, with 9 bases sitting between them. Written as DNA, the CDR3 is TGTGCCAGCAGTTACGAGGGGCCTTATGGCTACACCTTC. Translated: CASSYEGPYGYTF.

This rearrangement joins TRBV12-3 or TRBV12-4 to TRBJ1-5, with 9 bases identical to TRBD1. The CDR3 has 17 residues. J gave up 5 bases and V 5 bases, and 13 bases lay outside the gene matches. CDR3 coding DNA: TGTGCCAGCAGTCCTCCGGGACAGGGTAAATCGGATCAGCCCCAGCATTTT. Translation gives CASSPPGQGKSDQPQHF.

This clonotype was counted once. V and J are TRBV2 and TRBJ1-1; a possible D gene is TRBD1 (5 bases). The CDR3 covers 12 residues. Germline CDR1 SNHLY, CDR2 FYNNEI. Trimming stripped 4 bases from V and 9 bases from J, with 12 bases between. The CDR3 bases are TGTGCCAGCAGTGGACAGACACCACAAGCTTTCTTT. This sequence encodes CASSGQTPQAFF.

This clonotype was recorded at least ten times. The chain couples TRBV12-3 or TRBV12-4 to TRBJ1-2, with TRBD1 matching over 9 bases. With 7 bases clipped from V and 10 bases from J, the junction kept 16 bases outside the gene matches. This CDR3 comprises 15 residues. DNA of the CDR3: TGTGCCAGCACCCAAGGGGGGACAGGGACGGGGGACTACACCTTC. Its protein is CASTQGGTGTGDYTF.

The chain is built from TRBV10-2 and TRBJ1-2; 9 bases align to TRBD1. The length of the CDR3 is 15 residues. Germline assignment: CDR1 WSHSY and CDR2 SAAADI. V was pared by 2 bases and J by 8 bases, with 9 bases of the junction left unmatched. The CDR3 nucleotides are TGCGCCAGCAGTGAGATCAACAGGGGGCCAGCGGGCTACACCTTC. Encoded protein: CASSEINRGPAGYTF.

This clonotype was counted ten times or more. The chain uses TRBV28 and TRBJ1-2, with a possible D match to TRBD1 (6 bases). The CDR3 is made up of 14 amino acids. Germline-derived CDR1 and CDR2 are MDHEN and SYDVKM. V was cut by 5 bases and J by 4 bases, with 14 bases left in between. The CDR3 coding sequence is TGTGCCAGCAGTAGTTTACAGGGCAGCTATGGCTACACCTTC. It specifies CASSSLQGSYGYTF.

This clonotype was seen ten or more times. The gene calls are TRBV29-1 and TRBJ1-2, with TRBD1 matching over 8 bases. This CDR3 is 13 amino acids long. The germline gives CDR1 SQVTM, CDR2 ANQGSEA. Trimming at V came to 7 bases and at J to 5 bases, leaving 9 bases not matched to a gene. The CDR3 nucleotides are TGCAGCGCAATGGAGCAGGGGGCTTATGGCTACACCTTC. Its protein is CSAMEQGAYGYTF.

The genes are TRBV10-3 and TRBJ1-1, with TRBD1 matching 10 bases. The J segment lost 3 bases and the V segment lost 7 bases, leaving 5 bases of the junction unmatched. Germline V gene data show CDR1 as ENHRY and CDR2 as SYGVKD. The CDR3 is 14 residues long. The CDR3 protein is CAIIRDRGYTEAFF. CDR3 sequence (DNA): TGTGCCATCATCCGGGACAGGGGATACACTGAAGCTTTCTTT.

This clonotype was detected many times. This chain uses TRBV18 with TRBJ1-2, with TRBD1 identical over 7 bases. CDR3 size: 15 residues. Germline V gives CDR1 KGHSH, CDR2 LQKENI. The V segment lost 1 base and the J segment 7 bases; nucleotides outside the gene matches: 9. DNA for the CDR3: TGTGCCAGCTCACCACGCCTCGACAGGGTCAGTGGCTACACCTTC. Protein sequence: CASSPRLDRVSGYTF.

This clonotype came up many times. The chain joins TRBV18 to TRBJ1-2; D is unclear. V shed 3 bases and J shed 6 bases, with 14 bases lying between them. CDR1 and CDR2 from the germline V gene are KGHSH and LQKENI. CDR3 length equals 14 residues. CDR3 sequence (DNA): TGTGCCAGCTCACCCGACTTAACGCACAATGGCTACACCTTC. Its translation is CASSPDLTHNGYTF.

This clonotype showed up many times. The chain joins TRBV19 to TRBJ2-5; D possibly uses TRBD1 or TRBD2 (5 bases each). The V gene lost 5 bases and the J gene lost 1 base, with 14 bases spanning the gap. The CDR3 is 15 amino acids. The germline V gene has CDR1 LNHDA and CDR2 SQIVND (reference sequence). This CDR3 is CASSPRQGPQETQYF. The CDR3, as DNA: TGTGCCAGTAGTCCCAGGCAGGGACCCCAAGAGACCCAGTACTTC.

Many counts were recorded for this clonotype. The chain combines TRBV5-1 with TRBJ2-7; 7 bases are shared with TRBD1. CDR3 length: 16 amino acids. V shed 2 bases, J shed 7 bases, and the junction held 15 bases outside the gene matches. The V gene's germline CDR1 is SGHRS and CDR2 YFSETQ. The CDR3 sequence: CASSFSKNRGSGEQYF. Written as DNA, the CDR3 is TGCGCCAGCAGCTTCTCTAAAAACAGGGGTTCTGGGGAGCAGTACTTC.

This clonotype has at least ten counts. Relative to the germline gene, one junction end is altered; a read error may explain this. This rearrangement joins TRBV25-1 to TRBJ2-3; 9 nucleotides align to TRBD1. Germline CDR1 MGHDK, CDR2 SYGVNS. This CDR3 is built from 16 residues. The CDR3 region is CASSSSGTGSTDMQYF. The CDR3 DNA reads as TGTGCCAGCAGTTCCTCCGGGACAGGGAGCACAGATATGCAGTATTTT.

This clonotype has a count of ten or more. The genes are TRBV6-5 and TRBJ1-1, with 9 bases that match TRBD1. Per the germline V gene, CDR1 is MNHEY and CDR2 is SVGAGI. The CDR3 contains 15 residues. J was trimmed by 4 bases and V by 5 bases; bases with no gene match: 8. The CDR3, as DNA: TGTGCCAGCAGTATACTAACAGGGGGCGTCACTGAAGCTTTCTTT. It yields the protein CASSILTGGVTEAFF.

In its sample, this clonotype was seen many times. The J gene is TRBJ2-5, the V gene TRBV13, with D maybe TRBD1 (5 bases). The V and J ends lost 5 bases and 4 bases respectively, with 11 bases between them. Germline CDR1 and CDR2: PRHDT and FYEKMQ (reference sequence). This CDR3 comprises 13 residues. The CDR3: CASSATVGETQYF. Written as DNA, the CDR3 is TGTGCCAGCAGCGCGACAGTCGGAGAGACCCAGTACTTC.

On this clonotype itself: A much larger clonotype is one base distant, so this may be a read error. The rearrangement uses TRBV12-3 or TRBV12-4 and TRBJ2-5; TRBD2 matches 7 bases. The CDR3 covers 16 residues. The junction had 8 bases not matched to a gene; V was cut back by 3 bases and J by 1 base. In nucleotides, the CDR3 is TGTGCCAGCAGTTTCTTCCTAGCGGACTCCCAAGAGACCCAGTACTTC. Translation: CASSFFLADSQETQYF.

The sample holds many counts of this clonotype. V gene TRBV20-1 combines with J gene TRBJ1-5; the D gene is possibly TRBD1 (6 bases). The CDR3 runs to 14 residues. Germline lookup yields CDR1 DFQATT and CDR2 SNEGSKA (reference sequence). V lost 4 bases to trimming and J lost 0 bases, with 10 bases between them. Here the CDR3 reads CSATDRHSNQPQHF. CDR3 sequence (DNA): TGCAGTGCTACGGACAGACATAGCAATCAGCCCCAGCATTTT.

The sample holds many counts of this clonotype. The V call is TRBV12-3 or TRBV12-4, the J call TRBJ1-1, with D possibly TRBD1 on 5 matching bases. There are 14 residues in the CDR3. V was trimmed by 4 bases and J by 4 bases, leaving 13 bases between them. CDR3 residues: CASSSSGSLTEAFF. The CDR3 DNA reads as TGTGCCAGCAGTTCATCAGGGTCCCTCACTGAAGCTTTCTTT.

This clonotype was observed a handful of times. The chain combines TRBV5-6 with TRBJ2-2, with TRBD2 identical over 10 bases. The CDR3 consists of 17 residues. The junction had 11 bases not matched to a gene; V was cut back by 4 bases and J by 5 bases. Germline assignment: CDR1 SGHDT and CDR2 YYEEEE. Here the CDR3 reads CASSRTGTSDITGELFF. Written as DNA, the CDR3 is TGTGCCAGCAGCCGTACCGGGACTAGCGATATTACCGGGGAGCTGTTTTTT.

This clonotype was found a few times. CDR3 nucleotide sequence: TGTGCCAGCAGCCAAGATTTAGTCCCAAGGGGCAATCAGCCCCAGCATTTT. Translating it yields CASSQDLVPRGNQPQHF. This chain links TRBV3-1 with TRBJ1-5; D is unresolved. Trimming shortened V by 0 bases and J by 2 bases, and 14 bases separated the two germline ends. Germline V CDR1 and CDR2: LGHDT, YNNKEL (reference sequence). The CDR3 is 17 residues long.